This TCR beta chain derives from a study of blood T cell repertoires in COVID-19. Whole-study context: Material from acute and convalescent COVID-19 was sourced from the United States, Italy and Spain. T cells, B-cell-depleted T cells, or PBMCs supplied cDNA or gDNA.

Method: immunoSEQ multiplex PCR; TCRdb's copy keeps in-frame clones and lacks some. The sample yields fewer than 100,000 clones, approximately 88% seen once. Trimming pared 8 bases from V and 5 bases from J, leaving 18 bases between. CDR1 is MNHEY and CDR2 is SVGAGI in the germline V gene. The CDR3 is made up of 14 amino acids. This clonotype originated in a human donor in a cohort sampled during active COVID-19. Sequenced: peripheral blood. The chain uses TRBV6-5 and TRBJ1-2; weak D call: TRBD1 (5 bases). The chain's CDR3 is CASAGGEPGYGYTF. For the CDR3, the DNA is TGTGCCAGCGCCGGGGGGGAGCCTGGGTATGGCTACACCTTC.